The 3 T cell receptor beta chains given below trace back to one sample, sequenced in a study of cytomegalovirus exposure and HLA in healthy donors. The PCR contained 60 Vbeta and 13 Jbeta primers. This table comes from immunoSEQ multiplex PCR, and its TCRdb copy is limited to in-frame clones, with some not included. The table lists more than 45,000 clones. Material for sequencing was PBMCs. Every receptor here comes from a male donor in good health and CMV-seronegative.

The CDR3 region is CASSEGTGTGYTF. Written as DNA, the CDR3 is TGTGCCAGCAGTGAAGGGACAGGGACTGGCTACACCTTC. The gene calls are TRBV6-4 and TRBJ1-2, with 9 bases that match TRBD1. The CDR3 is 13 residues long. The V gene's germline CDR1 is MRHNA and CDR2 SNTAGT. Losses at the gene ends were 3 bases for V and 7 bases for J; bases not matched to a gene: 3.

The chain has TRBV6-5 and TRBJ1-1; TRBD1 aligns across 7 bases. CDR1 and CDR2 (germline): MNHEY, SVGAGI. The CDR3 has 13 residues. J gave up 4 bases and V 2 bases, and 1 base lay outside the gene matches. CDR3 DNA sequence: TGTGCCAGCAGTTACGAGGGGGCCACTGAAGCTTTCTTT. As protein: CASSYEGATEAFF.

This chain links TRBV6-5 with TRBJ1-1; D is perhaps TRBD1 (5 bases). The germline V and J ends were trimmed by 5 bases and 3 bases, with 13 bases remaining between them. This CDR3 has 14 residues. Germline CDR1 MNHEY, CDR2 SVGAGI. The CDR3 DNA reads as TGTGCCAGCAGTCCCCTAGGGGCGTACACTGAAGCTTTCTTT. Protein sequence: CASSPLGAYTEAFF.